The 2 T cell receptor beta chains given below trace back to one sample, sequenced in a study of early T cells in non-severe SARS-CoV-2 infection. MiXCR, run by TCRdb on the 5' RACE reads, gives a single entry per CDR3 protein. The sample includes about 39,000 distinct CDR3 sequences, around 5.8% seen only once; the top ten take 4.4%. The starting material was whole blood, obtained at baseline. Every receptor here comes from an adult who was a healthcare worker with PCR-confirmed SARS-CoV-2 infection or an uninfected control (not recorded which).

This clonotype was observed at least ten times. The CDR3 here is CASSLELFLNEQFF. The CDR3 DNA is TGTGCCAGCAGCTTAGAACTATTCCTCAATGAGCAGTTCTTC. V is TRBV7-6 and J is TRBJ2-1; no clear D gene. The CDR3 covers 14 residues. Germline-derived CDR1 and CDR2 are SGHVS and FNYEAQ. V was clipped by 1 base and J by 6 bases, with 10 bases between them.

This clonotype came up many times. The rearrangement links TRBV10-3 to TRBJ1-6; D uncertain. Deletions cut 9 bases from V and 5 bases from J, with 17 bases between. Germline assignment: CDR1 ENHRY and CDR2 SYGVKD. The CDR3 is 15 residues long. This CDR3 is CAIRNFDGDNSPLHF. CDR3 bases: TGTGCCATACGAAATTTCGACGGCGATAATTCACCCCTCCACTTT.